The next 20 T cell receptor beta chains were all read from a single sample in a study of OX40 agonist ivuxolimab in advanced cancers. Method: immunoSEQ multiplex PCR; TCRdb's copy keeps in-frame clones and lacks some. The data contain under 55,000 clones, around four fifths of them seen just once; the ten biggest clones take up about 15%. Specimen: CD4+ or CD8+ T cells sorted from blood, collected in a trial of the OX40 agonist ivuxolimab. All receptors derive from an adult with an advanced solid tumor such as melanoma, head and neck, liver or kidney cancer.

V is TRBV18 and J is TRBJ2-5; the D gene could be TRBD1 or TRBD2 (5 bases each). This CDR3 spans 15 amino acids. V was clipped by 3 bases and J by 1 base, with 12 bases between them. Per germline, CDR1 KGHSH and CDR2 LQKENI. The CDR3 coding sequence is TGTGCCAGCTCACCTTCAATTGGGACCCAAGAGACCCAGTACTTC. Translation gives CASSPSIGTQETQYF.

The V call is TRBV6-4, the J call TRBJ2-1; TRBD2 matches at 11 bases. Trimming removed 4 bases from V and 8 bases from J; junction bases left unmatched: 7. This CDR3 contains 15 residues. CDR1 MRHNA and CDR2 SNTAGT come from the germline V gene. CDR3 region: CASSVLAGEGYEQFF. In DNA, the CDR3 is TGTGCCAGCAGTGTACTAGCGGGAGAAGGGTATGAGCAGTTCTTC.

The chain uses TRBV7-9 and TRBJ2-1; tentative D call: TRBD1 (6 bases). The V and J ends lost 5 bases and 3 bases respectively, with 11 bases between them. The CDR3 runs 14 residues. Germline V gene data show CDR1 as SEHNR and CDR2 as FQNEAQ (reference sequence). CDR3: CASSRRGDYNEQFF. The CDR3 coding sequence is TGTGCCAGCAGCCGCAGGGGAGACTACAATGAGCAGTTCTTC.

This clone was recorded once. The chain links TRBV7-9 to TRBJ2-3, with D uncertain. Germline CDR1 reads SEHNR; CDR2 reads FQNEAQ (reference sequence). The germline V and J ends were trimmed by 3 bases and 3 bases, with 10 bases remaining between them. The CDR3 is made up of 14 amino acids. CDR3 protein: CASSLVSYTDTQYF. DNA of the CDR3: TGTGCCAGCAGCTTGGTGTCTTATACAGATACGCAGTATTTT.

The chain has TRBV5-1 and TRBJ2-6; D not resolved. V dropped 4 bases and J dropped 1 base, with 18 bases sitting between them. The CDR3 extends over 18 amino acids. Germline-derived CDR1 and CDR2 are SGHRS and YFSETQ. The CDR3, as DNA: TGCGCCAGCAGCCCCAGTTTTGATAGTATATCTGGGGCCAACGTCCTGACTTTC. Protein: CASSPSFDSISGANVLTF.

The chain is built from TRBV27 and TRBJ2-3; D call uncertain. This CDR3 comprises 14 residues. CDR1 MNHEY and CDR2 SMNVEV come from the germline V gene (reference sequence). Trimming removed 3 bases at V and 4 bases at J, with 11 bases between. This CDR3 is CASSLGTWPDTQYF. CDR3 in DNA: TGTGCCAGCAGTTTGGGTACCTGGCCAGATACGCAGTATTTT.

The J gene is TRBJ1-2, the V gene TRBV6-1; unclear D gene. Germline V gene data show CDR1 as MNHNS and CDR2 as SASEGT. The V end lost 10 bases, the J end lost 4 bases, and 4 bases lay between the germline ends. The CDR3 extends over 9 amino acids. The CDR3 spells CATLYGYTF. CDR3 DNA sequence: TGTGCCACCCTCTATGGCTACACCTTC.

Turning to this clone: A junction boundary mismatches the germline segment, possibly from a read error. The chain recombines TRBV2 with TRBJ1-4, with 8 bases fitting TRBD1. The length of the CDR3 is 14 residues. Germline CDR1 reads SNHLY; CDR2 reads FYNNEI. The chain's CDR3 is CAGSDLQGDEKLFF. DNA of the CDR3: TGTGCCGGCAGTGACTTACAGGGGGATGAAAAACTGTTTTTT. Full variable domain (remainder filled in from reference TRBV2 and TRBJ1-4): EPEVTQTPSHQVTQMGQEVILRCVPISNHLYFYWYRQILGQKVEFLVSFYNNEISEKSEIFDDQFSVERPDGSNFTLKIRSTKLEDSAMYFCAGSDLQGDEKLFFGSGTQLSVL.

The chain uses TRBV11-3 and TRBJ2-5; perhaps D is TRBD1 or TRBD2 (6 bases each). The germline CDR1 and CDR2 sequences are SGHNT and YENEEA. CDR3 size: 15 residues. V was trimmed by 3 bases and J by 1 base, leaving 12 bases between them. The CDR3 region is CASSFWGAIQETQYF. CDR3 nucleotide sequence: TGTGCCAGCAGCTTTTGGGGGGCCATCCAAGAGACCCAGTACTTC.

The chain's CDR3 is CASSLFGELFF. CDR3 DNA: TGTGCCAGCAGTTTGTTTGGGGAGCTGTTTTTT. The chain couples TRBV27 to TRBJ2-2; D is undetermined. Germline CDR1 reads MNHEY; CDR2 reads SMNVEV (reference sequence). This CDR3 comprises 11 residues. Trimming pared 3 bases from V and 8 bases from J, leaving 4 bases between.

This rearrangement joins TRBV6-6 to TRBJ2-7; D possibly corresponds to TRBD2 (5 bases). The CDR3 totals 13 residues. The germline V gene has CDR1 MNHNY and CDR2 SVGAGI (reference sequence). V was cut by 6 bases and J by 3 bases, with 12 bases left in between. CDR3 in amino acids: CASRSGSSYEQYF. CDR3 coding DNA: TGTGCCAGCAGGAGCGGAAGCAGCTACGAGCAGTACTTC.

This chain links TRBV5-8 with TRBJ2-5, with a weak D call TRBD1 (6 bases). V lost 4 bases and J lost 2, with 15 bases in between. Germline CDR1 is SGHTS and CDR2 is YDEGEE. The CDR3 consists of 15 residues. The DNA for the CDR3 is TGTGCCAGCAGCGAGGGACAACTAAATCAAGAGACCCAGTACTTC. Protein sequence: CASSEGQLNQETQYF. The whole variable domain, filled in from reference TRBV5-8 and TRBJ2-5, reads EAGVTQSPTHLIKTRGQQATLRCSPISGHTSVYWYQQALGLGLQFLLWYDEGEERNRGNFPPRFSGRQFPNYSSELNVNALELEDSALYLCASSEGQLNQETQYFGPGTRLLVL.

The gene calls are TRBV7-2 and TRBJ2-1; 12 nucleotides agree with TRBD2. V lost 0 bases to trimming and J lost 7 bases; unmatched junction nucleotides: 7. The CDR3 runs to 17 residues. Per the germline V gene, CDR1 is SGHTA and CDR2 is FQGNSA. CDR3 DNA: TGTGCCAGCAGCTTAGCGCCACTAGCGGGAGGTGTAAATGAGCAGTTCTTC. Translation gives CASSLAPLAGGVNEQFF.

The chain links TRBV6-5 to TRBJ2-1; possibly TRBD2 for D (5 bases). The length of the CDR3 is 15 residues. V gave up 2 bases and J gave up 10 bases, with 18 bases separating them. Germline CDR1 MNHEY, CDR2 SVGAGI. The CDR3 protein is CASSYGVAGDEEQFF. CDR3 nucleotides: TGTGCCAGCAGTTACGGGGTCGCCGGGGATGAGGAGCAGTTCTTC.

This clone was recorded only once. This chain connects TRBV9 to TRBJ2-5, with D possibly matching TRBD2 (5 bases). The CDR3 is made up of 16 amino acids. V shed 0 bases and J shed 3 bases, with 15 bases lying between them. The germline V gene encodes CDR1 SGDLS and CDR2 YYNGEE. CDR3 region: CASSVAFPGGEETQYF. The CDR3 nucleotides are TGTGCCAGCAGCGTAGCATTCCCCGGAGGAGAAGAGACCCAGTACTTC.

This clone was detected only once. CDR3 in amino acids: CSVEVREDIQYF. The CDR3 DNA reads TGCAGCGTTGAGGTCAGGGAGGACATTCAGTACTTC. The V call is TRBV29-1, the J call TRBJ2-4; a weak D match, TRBD2 (6 bases). This CDR3 is 12 amino acids long. Germline CDR1 and CDR2: SQVTM and ANQGSEA. The V end lost 3 bases, the J end lost 8 bases, and 11 bases lay between the germline ends. Full variable domain (remainder filled in from reference TRBV29-1 and TRBJ2-4): SAVISQKPSRDICQRGTSLTIQCQVDSQVTMMFWYRQQPGQSLTLIATANQGSEATYESGFVIDKFPISRPNLTFSTLTVSNMSPEDSSIYLCSVEVREDIQYFGAGTRLSVL.

V is TRBV4-1 and J is TRBJ1-1; TRBD1 is a possible D gene (5 bases). With 0 bases removed from V and 3 bases from J, the gap between germline ends came to 8 bases. The CDR3 length is 14 residues. CDR1 is MGHRA and CDR2 is YSYEKL in the germline V gene. CDR3 bases: TGCGCCAGCAGCCAAGATGGGGGGGACACTGAAGCTTTCTTT. Amino acids: CASSQDGGDTEAFF.

V is TRBV14 and J is TRBJ1-1; D is ambiguous. Per the germline V gene, CDR1 is SGHDN and CDR2 is FVKESK. The CDR3 consists of 16 residues. Between the trimmed V and J ends, which lost 0 bases and 0 bases, there was a span of 11 bases. The CDR3 nucleotides read TGTGCCAGCAGCCAAGAAATCCTATCACTGAACACTGAAGCTTTCTTT. It codes for CASSQEILSLNTEAFF.

The gene calls are TRBV30 and TRBJ2-1, with D possibly matching TRBD2 (5 bases). Germline CDR1 GTSNPN, CDR2 SVGIG (reference sequence). V lost 0 bases, J lost 5 bases, and 14 bases lay in between. The CDR3 has 15 residues. The CDR3 bases are TGTGCCTGGAGTGTAACGAATTTCGGGGACAATGAGCAGTTCTTC. Translation: CAWSVTNFGDNEQFF.

This clone was detected a few times. This chain connects TRBV18 to TRBJ2-7, with 8 bases aligning to TRBD1. The CDR3 runs 15 residues. J lost 3 bases, V lost 0 bases, and 4 bases had no gene match. Germline V gene data show CDR1 as KGHSH and CDR2 as LQKENI. The DNA of the CDR3 is TGTGCCAGCTCACCACCCGGACAGGGAGGCTACGAGCAGTACTTC. This sequence encodes CASSPPGQGGYEQYF.